This T cell receptor beta chain emerged from a study of identical twins. TCRdb recomputed calls from the 5' RACE reads with MiXCR, one row per CDR3 protein. This table holds around 1.7 million distinct CDR3 sequences, roughly a third found once. V lost 3 bases, J lost 7 bases, and 10 bases lay in between. The CDR3 extends over 13 amino acids. Germline V lookup: CDR1 LNHDA, CDR2 SQIVND (reference sequence). This clonotype was observed a few times. V usage is TRBV19 and J usage is TRBJ2-1, with D possibly matching TRBD2 (6 bases). Sequences were obtained from cord blood. This clonotype originated in a newborn girl in good health. The CDR3 sequence is CASSIAGPNEQFF. Written as DNA, the CDR3 is TGTGCCAGTAGTATCGCGGGGCCAAATGAGCAGTTCTTC.